The 10 T cell receptor beta chains presented below share a single source sample, sequenced in a study of T-cell reconstitution after alpha-beta-depleted transplantation in children. Unique molecular identifiers were incorporated into the prepared TCRbeta library. TCRdb passed the PCR reads through MiXCR, listing each CDR3 protein once. Found here are 500,000 to 750,000 distinct CDR3 sequences, 10% to 15% of them singletons; the top ten hold around 2.2%. Sequenced material: PBMCs, mostly from graft donor cells, taken 360 days after TCRalphabeta/CD19-depleted stem cell transplant. The receptor source for this set is a male patient aged 5 to 17 who had a stem cell transplant for acute myeloid leukemia, so the T cells may come from the graft donor.

This clonotype was seen a few times. The chain is built from TRBV20-1 and TRBJ2-2; the match to TRBD1 covers 7 bases. The CDR3 is 14 residues long. Germline V CDR1 and CDR2: DFQATT, SNEGSKA (reference sequence). V lost 0 bases to trimming and J lost 6 bases; unmatched junction nucleotides: 4. This CDR3 is CSAREDRMAGELFF. Written as DNA, the CDR3 is TGCAGTGCTAGAGAGGACAGGATGGCCGGGGAGCTGTTTTTT.

This clonotype has ten or more counts. The chain couples TRBV10-2 to TRBJ2-1; 7 bases are shared with TRBD2. Per the germline V gene, CDR1 is WSHSY and CDR2 is SAAADI. V gave up 5 bases and J gave up 4 bases; unmatched junction bases: 8. The length of the CDR3 is 15 residues. CDR3 DNA: TGCGCCAGCAGTATACTAGCGACACCTTACAATGAGCAGTTCTTC. Amino acids: CASSILATPYNEQFF.

This chain uses TRBV6-2 or TRBV6-3 with TRBJ2-7, with D perhaps matching TRBD1 or TRBD2 (6 bases each). The V end was cut by 4 bases, the J end by 5 bases, with 18 bases between. CDR1 and CDR2 from the germline V gene are MNHEY and SVGEGT. The CDR3 has 15 amino acids. CDR3 sequence (DNA): TGTGCCAGCAGTTCGCATTGGGGGCGCGGGAACGAGCAGTACTTC. Amino acid sequence: CASSSHWGRGNEQYF.

The V call is TRBV29-1, the J call TRBJ2-3, with D tentatively TRBD2 (5 bases). In germline, CDR1 is SQVTM, CDR2 ANQGSEA. The CDR3 has 14 amino acids. The CDR3 here is CRFPGVLVADTQYF. For the CDR3, the DNA is TGCAGATTCCCCGGGGTGCTGGTGGCAGATACGCAGTATTTT.

V is TRBV7-3 and J is TRBJ2-1; TRBD2 agrees at 8 bases. The CDR3 extends over 17 amino acids. Germline CDR1 is SGHTA and CDR2 is FQGTGA. After removal of 5 bases from V and 0 bases from J, the junction contained 9 bases not matched to a gene. The CDR3 bases are TGTGCCAGCAGCCTAAGGACTAGCTCTATCTCCTACAATGAGCAGTTCTTC. It codes for CASSLRTSSISYNEQFF.

CDR3 in amino acids: CSASVWASGLTYEQYF. The CDR3 coding sequence is TGCAGTGCTAGTGTGTGGGCTAGCGGCCTAACCTACGAGCAGTACTTC. J is TRBJ2-7 and V is TRBV20-1, with 7 bases identical to TRBD2. V was clipped by 3 bases and J by 2 bases; unmatched bases: 13. The CDR3 is 16 residues long. CDR1 is DFQATT, CDR2 SNEGSKA, per germline (reference sequence).

This clonotype showed up many times. This chain joins TRBV7-9 and TRBJ1-1; possible D gene TRBD1, 5 bases. The V and J ends lost 3 bases and 0 bases respectively, with 8 bases between them. The CDR3 spans 14 residues. CDR1 and CDR2 (germline): SEHNR, FQNEAQ (reference sequence). The CDR3 sequence is CASSFGGMNTEAFF. The CDR3 bases are TGTGCCAGCAGCTTTGGGGGGATGAACACTGAAGCTTTCTTT.

In this sample, this clonotype turned up many times. DNA for the CDR3: TGTGCCAGCAGGATGACAGGCGCCGGACGCACAGATACGCAGTATTTT. Its protein is CASRMTGAGRTDTQYF. V gene TRBV28 combines with J gene TRBJ2-3, with D possibly TRBD1 on 6 matching bases. CDR3 size: 16 residues. Trimming shortened V by 6 bases and J by 1 base, and 17 bases separated the two germline ends. CDR1 is MDHEN and CDR2 is SYDVKM in the germline V gene.

The chain uses TRBV3-1 and TRBJ2-6; 8 nucleotides line up with TRBD1. The CDR3 spans 15 residues. J lost 2 bases, V lost 8 bases, and 5 bases had no gene match. Germline V lookup: CDR1 LGHDT, CDR2 YNNKEL (reference sequence). Here the CDR3 reads CASVNRGTGANVLTF. Here the CDR3 DNA reads TGTGCCAGCGTCAACAGGGGGACTGGGGCCAACGTCCTGACTTTC. The full variable domain, with the rest looked up from reference TRBV3-1 and TRBJ2-6, is DTAVSQTPKYLVTQMGNDKSIKCEQNLGHDTMYWYKQDSKKFLKIMFSYNNKELIINETVPNRFSPKSPDKAHLNLHINSLELGDSAVYFCASVNRGTGANVLTFGAGSRLTVL.

Only a few counts were recorded for this clonotype. The rearrangement joins TRBV11-2 to TRBJ1-5; 7 bases fit TRBD1. Looked up from germline, CDR1 is SGHAT and CDR2 is FQNNGV. The junction had 7 bases not matched to a gene; V was cut back by 1 base and J by 1 base. The CDR3 covers 17 residues. The CDR3 protein is CASSLAVTGQSNQPQHF. Written as DNA, the CDR3 is TGTGCCAGCAGCTTAGCCGTGACAGGGCAAAGCAATCAGCCCCAGCATTTT.